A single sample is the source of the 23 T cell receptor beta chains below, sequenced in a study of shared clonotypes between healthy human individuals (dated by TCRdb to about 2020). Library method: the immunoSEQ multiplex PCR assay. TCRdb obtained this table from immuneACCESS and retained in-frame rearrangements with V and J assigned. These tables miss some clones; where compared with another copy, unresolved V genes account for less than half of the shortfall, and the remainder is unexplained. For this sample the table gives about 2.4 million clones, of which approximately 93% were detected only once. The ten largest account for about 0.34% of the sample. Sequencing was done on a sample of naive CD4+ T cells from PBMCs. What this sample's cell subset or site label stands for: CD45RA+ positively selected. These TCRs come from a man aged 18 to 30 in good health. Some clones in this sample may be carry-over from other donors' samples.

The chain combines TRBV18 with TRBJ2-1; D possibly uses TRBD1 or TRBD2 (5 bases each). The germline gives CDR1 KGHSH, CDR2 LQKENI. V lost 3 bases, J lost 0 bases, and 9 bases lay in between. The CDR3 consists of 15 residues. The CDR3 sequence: CASSPGVGSYNEQFF. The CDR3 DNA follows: TGTGCCAGCTCACCGGGGGTTGGCTCCTACAATGAGCAGTTCTTC.

The CDR3 region is CASTPRPEGDEQFF. The CDR3 coding sequence is TGTGCCAGTACCCCGCGCCCGGAGGGGGATGAGCAGTTCTTC. V is TRBV7-6 and J is TRBJ2-1; D possibly uses TRBD1 or TRBD2 (6 bases each). V lost 9 bases to trimming and J lost 8 bases, with 20 bases between them. The CDR3 is made up of 14 amino acids. Germline V gene sequence: CDR1 SGHVS, CDR2 FNYEAQ.

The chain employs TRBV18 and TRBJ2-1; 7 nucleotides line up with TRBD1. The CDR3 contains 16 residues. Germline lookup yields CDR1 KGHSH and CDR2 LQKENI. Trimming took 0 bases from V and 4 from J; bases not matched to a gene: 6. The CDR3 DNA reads TGTGCCAGCTCACCACCCTACAGGGGAGATTACAATGAGCAGTTCTTC. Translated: CASSPPYRGDYNEQFF.

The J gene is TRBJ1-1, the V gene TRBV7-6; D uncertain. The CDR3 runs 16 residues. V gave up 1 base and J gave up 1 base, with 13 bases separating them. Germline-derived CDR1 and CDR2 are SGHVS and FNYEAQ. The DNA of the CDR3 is TGTGCCAGCAGCTTAGTGAATGTGGCAGCGAACACTGAAGCTTTCTTT. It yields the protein CASSLVNVAANTEAFF.

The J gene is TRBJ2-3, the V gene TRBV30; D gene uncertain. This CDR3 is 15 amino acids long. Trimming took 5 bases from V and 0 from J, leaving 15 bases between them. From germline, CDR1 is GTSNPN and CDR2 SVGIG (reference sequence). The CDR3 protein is CAWVGYALSTDTQYF. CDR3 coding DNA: TGTGCCTGGGTGGGGTACGCACTTAGCACAGATACGCAGTATTTT. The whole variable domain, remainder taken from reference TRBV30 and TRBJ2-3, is SQTIHQWPATLVQPVGSPLSLECTVEGTSNPNLYWYRQAAGRGLQLLFYSVGIGQISSEVPQNLSASRPQDRQFILSSKKLLLSDSGFYLCAWVGYALSTDTQYFGPGTRLTVL.

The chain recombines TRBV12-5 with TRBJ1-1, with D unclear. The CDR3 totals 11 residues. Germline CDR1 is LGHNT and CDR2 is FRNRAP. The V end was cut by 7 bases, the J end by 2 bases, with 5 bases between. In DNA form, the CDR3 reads TGTGCTAGTGCCATCAACACTGAAGCTTTCTTT. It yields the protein CASAINTEAFF.

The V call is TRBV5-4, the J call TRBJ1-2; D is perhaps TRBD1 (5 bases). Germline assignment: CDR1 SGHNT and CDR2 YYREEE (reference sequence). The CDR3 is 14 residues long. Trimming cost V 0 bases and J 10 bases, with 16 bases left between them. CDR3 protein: CASSLGGITGAYTF. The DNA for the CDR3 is TGTGCCAGCAGCTTGGGGGGCATTACTGGAGCCTACACCTTC.

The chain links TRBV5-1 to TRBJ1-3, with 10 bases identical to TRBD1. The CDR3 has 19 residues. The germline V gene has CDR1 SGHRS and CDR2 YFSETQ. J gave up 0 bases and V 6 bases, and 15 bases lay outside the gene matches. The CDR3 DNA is TGCGCCAGCACCTTCAGTCCCGGGACAGGGGCTCGCTCTGGAAACACCATATATTTT. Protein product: CASTFSPGTGARSGNTIYF.

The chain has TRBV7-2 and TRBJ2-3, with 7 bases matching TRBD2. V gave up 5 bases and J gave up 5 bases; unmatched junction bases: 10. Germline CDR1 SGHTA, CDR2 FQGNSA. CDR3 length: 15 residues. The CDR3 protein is CASSLSRESVDTQYF. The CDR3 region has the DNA TGTGCCAGCAGCCTCTCGCGGGAGTCGGTAGATACGCAGTATTTT.

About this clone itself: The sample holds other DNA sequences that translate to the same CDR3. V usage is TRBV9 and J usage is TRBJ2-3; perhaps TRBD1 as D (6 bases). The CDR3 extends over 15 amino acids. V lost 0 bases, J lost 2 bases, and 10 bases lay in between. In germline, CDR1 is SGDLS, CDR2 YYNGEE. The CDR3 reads CASSVGAGVTDTQYF. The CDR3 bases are TGTGCCAGCAGCGTAGGAGCAGGGGTCACAGATACGCAGTATTTT.

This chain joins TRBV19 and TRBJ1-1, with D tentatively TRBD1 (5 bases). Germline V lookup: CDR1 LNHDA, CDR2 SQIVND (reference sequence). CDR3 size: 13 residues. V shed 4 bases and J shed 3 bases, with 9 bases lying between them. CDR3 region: CASSTRVDTEAFF. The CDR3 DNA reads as TGTGCCAGTAGTACCAGGGTCGACACTGAAGCTTTCTTT.

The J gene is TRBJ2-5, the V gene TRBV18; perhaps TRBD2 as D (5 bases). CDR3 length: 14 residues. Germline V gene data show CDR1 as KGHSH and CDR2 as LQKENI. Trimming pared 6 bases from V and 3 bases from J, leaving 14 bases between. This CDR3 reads CASSPYRLKETQYF. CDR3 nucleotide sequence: TGTGCCAGCTCCCCGTACCGACTAAAAGAGACCCAGTACTTC.

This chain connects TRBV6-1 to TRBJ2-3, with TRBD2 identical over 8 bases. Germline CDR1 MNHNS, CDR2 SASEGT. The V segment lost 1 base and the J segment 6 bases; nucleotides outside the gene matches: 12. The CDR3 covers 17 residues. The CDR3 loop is CASSEDRAGAPWDTQYF. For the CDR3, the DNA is TGTGCCAGCAGTGAAGATCGAGCGGGAGCCCCTTGGGATACGCAGTATTTT.

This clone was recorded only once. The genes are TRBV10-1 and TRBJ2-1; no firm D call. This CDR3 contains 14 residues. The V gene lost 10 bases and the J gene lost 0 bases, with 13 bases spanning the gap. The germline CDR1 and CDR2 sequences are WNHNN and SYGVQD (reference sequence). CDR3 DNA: TGCGCCACCTTTGAGCAGGACTCCTACAATGAGCAGTTCTTC. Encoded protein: CATFEQDSYNEQFF.

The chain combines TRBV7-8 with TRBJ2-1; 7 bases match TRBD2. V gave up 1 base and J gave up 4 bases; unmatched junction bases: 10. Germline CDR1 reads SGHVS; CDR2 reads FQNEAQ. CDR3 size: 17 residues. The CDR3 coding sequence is TGTGCCAGCAGCTTAGTCCGTCGCGGGAGTCAATACAATGAGCAGTTCTTC. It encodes CASSLVRRGSQYNEQFF. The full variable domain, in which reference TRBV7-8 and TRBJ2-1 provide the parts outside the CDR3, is GAGVSQSPRYKVAKRGQDVALRCDPISGHVSLFWYQQALGQGPEFLTYFQNEAQLDKSGLPSDRFFAERPEGSVSTLKIQRTQQEDSAVYLCASSLVRRGSQYNEQFFGPGTRLTVL.

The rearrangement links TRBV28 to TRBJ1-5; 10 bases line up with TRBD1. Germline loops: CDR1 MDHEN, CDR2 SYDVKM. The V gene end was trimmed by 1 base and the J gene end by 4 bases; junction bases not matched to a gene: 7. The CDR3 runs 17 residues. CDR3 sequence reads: CASSLFTGTGENQPQHF. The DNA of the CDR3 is TGTGCCAGCAGTTTATTCACCGGGACAGGGGAGAATCAGCCCCAGCATTTT.

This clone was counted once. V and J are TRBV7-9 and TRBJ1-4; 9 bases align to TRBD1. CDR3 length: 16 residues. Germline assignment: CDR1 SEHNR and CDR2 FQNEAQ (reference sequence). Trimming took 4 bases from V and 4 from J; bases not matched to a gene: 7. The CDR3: CASSSNRGLINEKLFF. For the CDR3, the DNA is TGTGCCAGCAGCTCAAACAGGGGGCTGATTAATGAAAAACTGTTTTTT. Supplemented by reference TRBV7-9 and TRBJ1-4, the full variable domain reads DTGVSQNPRHKITKRGQNVTFRCDPISEHNRLYWYRQTLGQGPEFLTYFQNEAQLEKSRLLSDRFSAERPKGSFSTLEIQRTEQGDSAMYLCASSSNRGLINEKLFFGSGTQLSVL.

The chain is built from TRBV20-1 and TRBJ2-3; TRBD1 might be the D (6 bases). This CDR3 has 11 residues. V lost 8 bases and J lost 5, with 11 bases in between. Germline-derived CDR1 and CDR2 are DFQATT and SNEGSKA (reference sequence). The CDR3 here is CSLRTVDTQYF. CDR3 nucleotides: TGCAGTCTTAGGACAGTAGATACGCAGTATTTT.

CDR3 protein: CASSSRLGEHSTDTQYF. Written as DNA, the CDR3 is TGTGCCAGCTCATCACGCCTTGGGGAACATAGCACAGATACGCAGTATTTT. This chain joins TRBV18 and TRBJ2-3; no clear D. Per the germline V gene, CDR1 is KGHSH and CDR2 is LQKENI. The CDR3 consists of 17 residues. V gave up 5 bases and J gave up 0 bases, with 18 bases separating them.

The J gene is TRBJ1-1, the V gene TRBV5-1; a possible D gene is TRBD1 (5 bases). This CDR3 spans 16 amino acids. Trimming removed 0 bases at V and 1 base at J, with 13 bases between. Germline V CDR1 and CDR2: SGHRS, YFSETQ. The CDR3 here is CASSLASGASNTEAFF. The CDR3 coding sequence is TGCGCCAGCAGCTTGGCCAGCGGGGCCTCGAACACTGAAGCTTTCTTT.

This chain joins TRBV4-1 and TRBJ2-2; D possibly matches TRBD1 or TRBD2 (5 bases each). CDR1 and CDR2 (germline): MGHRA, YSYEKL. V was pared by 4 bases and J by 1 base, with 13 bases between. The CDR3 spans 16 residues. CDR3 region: CASSPWGRRNTGELFF. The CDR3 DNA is TGCGCCAGCAGCCCCTGGGGACGGAGGAACACCGGGGAGCTGTTTTTT.

The CDR3 coding sequence is TGTGCCAGCAGCTTACAGGGAGATACGCAGTATTTT. Protein: CASSLQGDTQYF. V usage is TRBV11-3 and J usage is TRBJ2-3; tentative D call: TRBD1 (5 bases). The length of the CDR3 is 12 residues. Trimming stripped 2 bases from V and 5 bases from J, with 5 bases between. The germline gives CDR1 SGHNT, CDR2 YENEEA. The variable domain in full, completed from reference TRBV11-3 and TRBJ2-3, reads EAGVVQSPRYKIIEKKQPVAFWCNPISGHNTLYWYLQNLGQGPELLIRYENEEAVDDSQLPKDRFSAERLKGVDSTLKIQPAELGDSAVYLCASSLQGDTQYFGPGTRLTVL.

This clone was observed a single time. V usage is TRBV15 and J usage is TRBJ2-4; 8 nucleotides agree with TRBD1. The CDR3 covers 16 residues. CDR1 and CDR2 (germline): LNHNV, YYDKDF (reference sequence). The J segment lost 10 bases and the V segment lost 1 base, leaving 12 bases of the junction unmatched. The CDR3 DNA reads TGTGCCACCAGCAGAGGCCAAGGGACAGGTCTTCGGATTCAGTACTTC. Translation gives CATSRGQGTGLRIQYF.